These T cell receptor beta chains were read from a single sample in a study of control samples from healthy donors and cancer patients. Only in-frame clones appear in the TCRdb table, and some are missing; sequencing was by immunoSEQ multiplex PCR. Here the sample spans around 110,000 clones, around 89% being singletons. Sequencing used PBMCs. Receptor source: a woman aged 45-59 years with colorectal cancer. CDR3s include the opening cysteine and the closing phenylalanine or tryptophan. A D gene is named only where the DNA matches it firmly. Size is stated for part of the rows, as once, few or many counts, or as a class when the clone is expanded.

d_gene | j_gene | v_gene | abundance | CDR3aa | CDR3nt
TRBD2 | TRBJ2-3 | TRBV7-3 | NA | CASSAGGGTDTQYF | TGTGCCAGCAGCGCAGGCGGGGGTACAGATACGCAGTATTTT
NA | TRBJ1-1 | TRBV20-1 | NA | CSARVTEAFF | TGCAGTGCTAGAGTTACCGAAGCTTTCTTT
NA | TRBJ2-7 | TRBV28 | NA | CVSSYAYEQYF | TGTGTCAGCAGTTACGCCTACGAGCAGTACTTC
NA | TRBJ1-4 | TRBV7-9 | NA | CASSLDLDSTNEKLFF | TGTGCCAGCAGCTTAGACCTGGACAGTACTAATGAAAAACTGTTTTTT
NA | TRBJ2-2 | TRBV6-5 | NA | CASSQVGVNTGELFF | TGTGCCAGCAGCCAAGTGGGGGTAAACACCGGGGAGCTGTTTTTT
NA | TRBJ1-4 | TRBV5-1 | once | CASSTSPTANSYSTNEKLFF | TGCGCCAGCAGCACCTCTCCGACAGCCAATTCTTATTCCACTAATGAAAAACTGTTTTTT
NA | TRBJ1-3 | TRBV7-2 | NA | CASSFFWGGGVGNTIYF | TGTGCCAGCAGCTTCTTCTGGGGCGGGGGAGTGGGAAACACCATATATTTT
TRBD1 | TRBJ2-7 | TRBV5-1 | NA | CASSWGQGVIDEQYF | TGCGCCAGCAGCTGGGGACAGGGTGTTATCGACGAGCAGTACTTC
NA | TRBJ1-5 | TRBV5-1 | NA | CASKTGPGVNQPQHF | TGCGCCAGCAAGACGGGCCCCGGGGTCAATCAGCCCCAGCATTTT
NA | TRBJ1-1 | TRBV28 | NA | CASSAPNGEAFF | TGTGCCAGCAGTGCCCCGAACGGGGAAGCTTTCTTT
TRBD1 | TRBJ1-2 | TRBV5-1 | NA | CASSGIGQGADGYTF | TGCGCCAGCAGCGGAATTGGACAGGGGGCGGATGGCTACACCTTC
TRBD2 | TRBJ2-2 | TRBV28 | NA | CASSRLAGERTGELFF | TGTGCCAGCAGTAGACTAGCGGGAGAACGCACCGGGGAGCTGTTTTTT
TRBD2 | TRBJ2-5 | TRBV11-2 | NA | CASSLAGRVGAQETQYF | TGTGCCAGCAGCCTAGCGGGGCGGGTTGGGGCACAAGAGACCCAGTACTTC
TRBD2 | TRBJ2-3 | TRBV9 | NA | CASSVEGLAGAEPADTQYF | TGTGCCAGCAGCGTAGAAGGGCTAGCGGGGGCCGAGCCCGCAGATACGCAGTATTTT
NA | TRBJ1-1 | TRBV5-1 | NA | CASSFTTMNTEAFF | TGCGCCAGCAGCTTTACGACAATGAACACTGAAGCTTTCTTT
NA | TRBJ1-4 | TRBV5-1 | once | CASRDQGGEKLFF | TGCGCCAGCAGAGACCAAGGGGGTGAAAAACTGTTTTTT
TRBD2 | TRBJ2-3 | TRBV2 | NA | CASLASGRGNTQYF | TGTGCCAGCCTGGCTAGCGGGAGGGGAAATACGCAGTATTTT
NA | TRBJ1-2 | TRBV19 | NA | CASSMVRGGYTF | TGTGCCAGTAGTATGGTCCGGGGGGGCTACACCTTC
TRBD1 | TRBJ2-2 | TRBV9 | NA | CASSGYGTDTTGELFF | TGTGCCAGCAGCGGATACGGGACAGACACTACCGGGGAGCTGTTTTTT
TRBD1 | TRBJ2-1 | TRBV14 | NA | CASSQVGTGLNEQFF | TGTGCCAGCAGCCAAGTGGGGACAGGGCTCAATGAGCAGTTCTTC
NA | TRBJ1-6 | TRBV9 | NA | CASNLSGTQNSPLHF | TGTGCCAGCAACCTCTCCGGGACGCAAAATTCACCCCTCCACTTT
NA | TRBJ2-7 | TRBV28 | NA | CASRGLQGSEQYF | TGTGCCAGCCGTGGATTACAGGGTAGCGAGCAGTACTTC
TRBD2 | TRBJ2-1 | TRBV7-9 | NA | CASSSGLAANEQFF | TGTGCCAGCAGCTCAGGACTAGCGGCAAATGAGCAGTTCTTC
TRBD1 | TRBJ2-1 | TRBV5-4 | few | CASNLRTGGRNEQFF | TGTGCCAGCAACCTGCGGACAGGGGGTCGAAATGAGCAGTTCTTC
NA | TRBJ1-5 | TRBV6-4 | NA | CASSDSRVWVYSNQPQHF | TGTGCCAGCAGTGATTCCAGGGTGTGGGTATATAGCAATCAGCCCCAGCATTTT
NA | TRBJ2-5 | TRBV7-7 | NA | CASSPIGGAGETQYF | TGTGCCAGCAGCCCCATCGGCGGGGCTGGGGAGACCCAGTACTTC
NA | TRBJ1-6 | TRBV19 | NA | CASSVDSNNSPLHF | TGTGCCAGTAGTGTTGACAGCAATAATTCACCCCTCCACTTT
NA | TRBJ2-4 | TRBV30 | NA | CAWSWDGGGRNIQYF | TGTGCCTGGAGTTGGGACGGCGGAGGCCGAAACATTCAGTACTTC
TRBD2 | TRBJ2-3 | TRBV11-3 | NA | CASSPGLAGGTTTDTQYF | TGTGCCAGCAGCCCGGGACTAGCGGGGGGTACGACCACAGATACGCAGTATTTT
TRBD2 | TRBJ2-1 | TRBV5-1 | once | CASSLIPPLAGVGNEQFF | TGCGCCAGCAGCTTGATACCACCACTAGCGGGAGTTGGGAATGAGCAGTTCTTC
NA | TRBJ1-5 | TRBV19 | NA | CASSSRVSRGNQPQHF | TGTGCCAGTAGTTCCCGGGTTTCACGGGGCAATCAGCCCCAGCATTTT
TRBD1 | TRBJ1-4 | TRBV23-1 | NA | CASSRRGTNEKLFF | TGCGCCAGCAGTCGCAGGGGGACTAATGAAAAACTGTTTTTT
TRBD2 | TRBJ2-7 | TRBV24-1 | NA | CATSDGTSGSYEQYF | TGTGCCACCAGCGACGGGACTAGCGGGAGTTACGAGCAGTACTTC
NA | TRBJ2-1 | TRBV5-1 | NA | CASSLTDNEQFF | TGCGCCAGCAGCTTGACAGACAATGAGCAGTTCTTC
NA | TRBJ2-5 | TRBV29-1 | NA | CSATIGGARETQYF | TGCAGCGCGACGATTGGGGGGGCCCGAGAGACCCAGTACTTC
NA | TRBJ1-4 | TRBV5-8 | NA | CASSLDWTTNEKLFF | TGTGCCAGCAGCTTGGATTGGACAACTAATGAAAAACTGTTTTTT
NA | TRBJ2-7 | TRBV10-2 | NA | CASRWGEEQYF | TGCGCCAGCCGTTGGGGAGAAGAGCAGTACTTC
TRBD1 | TRBJ2-3 | TRBV5-8 | NA | CASSFWDRDTDTQYF | TGTGCCAGCAGCTTCTGGGACAGAGACACAGATACGCAGTATTTT
TRBD2 | TRBJ2-1 | TRBV10-3 | NA | CAISEGLDFVEQFF | TGTGCCATCAGTGAAGGACTAGATTTCGTTGAGCAGTTCTTC
NA | TRBJ1-2 | TRBV4-2 | once | CASSQEYGQSYGYTF | TGTGCCAGCAGCCAAGAATACGGACAGTCCTATGGCTACACCTTC
NA | TRBJ1-5 | TRBV6-2/TRBV6-3 | NA | CASSRDGHSNQPQHF | TGTGCCAGCAGCCGGGACGGACATAGCAATCAGCCCCAGCATTTT
NA | TRBJ1-2 | TRBV29-1 | NA | CSAGEGGGYTF | TGCAGCGCCGGGGAGGGAGGTGGCTACACCTTC
NA | TRBJ2-1 | TRBV4-1 | NA | CASSQVALRINEQFF | TGCGCCAGCAGCCAAGTGGCACTTAGGATCAATGAGCAGTTCTTC
NA | TRBJ2-7 | TRBV28 | NA | CASREGGYEQYF | TGTGCCAGCAGGGAGGGCGGCTACGAGCAGTACTTC